The text below deals with one TCR beta chain. The CDR3 runs to 15 residues. The ends were cut back, 0 bases at V and 9 bases at J, with 15 bases in the middle. The V gene's germline CDR1 is MNHEY and CDR2 SVGAGI. Clones were sequenced by immunoSEQ multiplex PCR, and TCRdb holds only the in-frame ones, with some missing. The table shows over a million clones, with approximately 98.5% occurring only once. The entry originates in a study of shared clonotypes between healthy human individuals. The chain joins TRBV6-5 to TRBJ2-1; weak D call: TRBD2 (5 bases). The sequenced sample consisted of naive CD4+ T cells sorted from blood. Subset of the sample: CD45RA+ positively selected. The TCR was taken from a man in his thirties or forties in good health. CDR3 amino acids: CASSYSILVAGEQFF. The CDR3 DNA is TGTGCCAGCAGTTACTCGATACTAGTGGCTGGTGAGCAGTTCTTC.